This T cell receptor beta chain was sequenced during a study of coeliac disease. Study background: High-resolution HLA typing was lacking; TRBV7-2 bias was queried instead. The study's findings and limits: Most TRB amino acid sequences occurred in only one sample. Lamina propria and intraepithelial cell fractions may contain each other's cells. The authors considered this approach unsuitable for unbiased detection of gliadin-specific T cells.

V shed 3 bases and J 7 bases; nucleotides not matched to a gene: 11. From germline, CDR1 is SQVTM and CDR2 ANQGSEA. CDR3 length: 16 residues. The repertoire was sequenced with immunoSEQ multiplex PCR; TCRdb's copy has only in-frame clones and lacks some. There are roughly 4,500 clones in the sample; about 61% occur only once, and roughly 15% lies in the top ten. This clone was counted a single time. Its antigen is as yet unknown. The sequence came from a human donor with active celiac disease. The chain recombines TRBV29-1 with TRBJ2-5; 13 nucleotides align to TRBD2. The sample consisted of intraepithelial lymphocytes from the gut. The CDR3 sequence is CSVESTSGRPIWTQYF. For the CDR3, the DNA is TGCAGCGTTGAGTCGACTAGCGGGAGGCCTATTTGGACCCAGTACTTC.